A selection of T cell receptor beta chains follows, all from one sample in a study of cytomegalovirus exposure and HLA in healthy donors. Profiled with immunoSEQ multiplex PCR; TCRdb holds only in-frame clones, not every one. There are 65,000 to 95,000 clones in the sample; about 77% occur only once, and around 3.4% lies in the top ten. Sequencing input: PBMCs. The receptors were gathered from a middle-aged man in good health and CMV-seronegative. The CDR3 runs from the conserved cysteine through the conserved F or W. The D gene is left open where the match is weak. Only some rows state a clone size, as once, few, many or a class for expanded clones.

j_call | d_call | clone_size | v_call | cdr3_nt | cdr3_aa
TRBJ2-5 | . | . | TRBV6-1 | TGTGCCAGCAGTGAGGGGCCCTGGGAGACCCAGTACTTC | CASSEGPWETQYF
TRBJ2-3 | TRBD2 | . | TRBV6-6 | TGTGCCAGCAGGGAGGGGAGGGCCGCAGATACGCAGTATTTT | CASREGRAADTQYF
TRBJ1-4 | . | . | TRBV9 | TGTGCCAGCAGCGTAGGAGGGAGGGGAGGGGGTAATGAAAAACTGTTTTTT | CASSVGGRGGGNEKLFF
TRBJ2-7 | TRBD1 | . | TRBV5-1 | TGCGCCAGCAGCGACAGGGGGCGCGGTACCTACGAGCAGTACTTC | CASSDRGRGTYEQYF
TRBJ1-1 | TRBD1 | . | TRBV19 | TGTGCCAGTAGTATGGGACAGACGGCTGAAGCTTTCTTT | CASSMGQTAEAFF
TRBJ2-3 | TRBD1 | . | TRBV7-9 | TGTTCCAGCAGCGGTGAGGGCGACAGGGTGGGAACAGATACGCAGTATTTT | CSSSGEGDRVGTDTQYF
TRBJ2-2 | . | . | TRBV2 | TGTGCCAGCAGGCTAGGGGGAACCGGGGAGCTGTTTTTT | CASRLGGTGELFF
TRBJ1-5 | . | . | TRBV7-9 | TGTGCCAGCAGCCCTGGACGGGGGTTTGGCCCCCAGCATTTT | CASSPGRGFGPQHF
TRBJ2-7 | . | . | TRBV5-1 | TGCGCCAGCAGCTTGGAAGGACACTTGGGCGACGAGCAGTACTTC | CASSLEGHLGDEQYF
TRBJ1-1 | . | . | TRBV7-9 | TGTGCCAGCAGCTTTATCAGACAGCTGAACACTGAAGCTTTCTTT | CASSFIRQLNTEAFF
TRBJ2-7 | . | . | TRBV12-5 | TGTGCTAGTGCTCCCCTGACAGGAGCCGAGCAGTACTTC | CASAPLTGAEQYF
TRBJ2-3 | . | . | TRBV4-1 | TGCGCCAGCAGCCAAGACGGTGGCAGGGCTCGAGGAGATACGCAGTATTTT | CASSQDGGRARGDTQYF
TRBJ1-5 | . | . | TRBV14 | TGTGCCAGCAGCCCACAGGGAAGCAATCAGCCCCAGCATTTT | CASSPQGSNQPQHF
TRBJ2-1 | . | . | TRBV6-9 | TGTGCCAGCAGTTTTATAGAAAATGAGCAGTTCTTC | CASSFIENEQFF
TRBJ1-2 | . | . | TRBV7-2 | TGTGCCAGCAGCTTAGGACCAGCAGGGTACGGCTACACCTTC | CASSLGPAGYGYTF
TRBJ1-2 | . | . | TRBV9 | TGTGCCAGCAGCGGAGGGACAACCCGGCATGGCTACACCTTC | CASSGGTTRHGYTF
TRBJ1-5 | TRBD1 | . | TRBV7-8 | TGTGCCAGCAGCTTAGGACAGGGCGGTGGCAATCAGCCCCAGCATTTT | CASSLGQGGGNQPQHF
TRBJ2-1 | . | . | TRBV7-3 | TGTGCCAGCAGCTCGACAGTAGACAATGAGCAGTTCTTC | CASSSTVDNEQFF
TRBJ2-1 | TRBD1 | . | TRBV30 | TGTGCCTGGGACAATTTCGGGACAGGGCGGAATGAGCAGTTCTTC | CAWDNFGTGRNEQFF
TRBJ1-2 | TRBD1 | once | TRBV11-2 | TGTGCCAGCAGCTTGGGACAGGGCTCGGATGGCTACACCTTC | CASSLGQGSDGYTF
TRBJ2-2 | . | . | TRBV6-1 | TGTGCCAGCAGTTCCCAGGTGTACACCGGGGAGCTGTTTTTT | CASSSQVYTGELFF
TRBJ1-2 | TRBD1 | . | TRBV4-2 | TGTGCCAGCAGCCAAGATCAGGGGGTTTTACACCTTCCCTTC | CASSQDQGVLHLPF
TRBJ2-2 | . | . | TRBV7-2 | TGTGCCAGCAGCCCCCACAGGGTTGCCGGGGAGCTGTTTTTT | CASSPHRVAGELFF
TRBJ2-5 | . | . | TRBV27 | TGTGCCAGCAGTTACCAGGGTCTAAGGGAGACCCAGTACTTC | CASSYQGLRETQYF
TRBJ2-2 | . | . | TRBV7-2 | TGTGCCAGCAGCCCAGCGCTAGCGTCCGGGGAGCTGTTTTTT | CASSPALASGELFF
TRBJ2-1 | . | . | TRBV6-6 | TGTGCCAGCAGTTACTCGATGACAAACTCGCAGTTCTTC | CASSYSMTNSQFF
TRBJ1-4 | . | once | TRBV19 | TGTGCCAGTAGTCTGCGACAGGTGATTAATGAAAAACTGTTTTTT | CASSLRQVINEKLFF
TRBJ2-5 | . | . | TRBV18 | TGTGCCAGCTCACTAACCACGATCGAGGAACAAGAGACCCAGTACTTC | CASSLTTIEEQETQYF
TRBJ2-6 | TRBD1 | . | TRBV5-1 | TGCGCCAGCAGCTTCCCGGACAGGGGGATAACCAACTCTGGGGCCAACGTCCTGACTTTC | CASSFPDRGITNSGANVLTF
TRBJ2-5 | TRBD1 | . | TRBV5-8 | TGTGCCAGCAGCTTGGGAGACAGGGGACTCAAAGAGACCCAGTACTTC | CASSLGDRGLKETQYF
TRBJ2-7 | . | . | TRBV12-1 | TGTGCCAGCTGTTACGAGCAGTACTTC | CASCYEQYF
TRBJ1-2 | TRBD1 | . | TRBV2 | TGTGCCAGCAGTGACCGTGGACAGGGCTATGGCTACACCTTC | CASSDRGQGYGYTF
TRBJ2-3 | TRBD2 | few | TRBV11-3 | TGTGCCACGAAGGGACTAGGCTCGGGAGATACGCAGTATTTT | CATKGLGSGDTQYF
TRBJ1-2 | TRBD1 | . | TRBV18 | TGTGCCAGCTCACCGGATAGGACAGGGGAGGGCACCTTC | CASSPDRTGEGTF
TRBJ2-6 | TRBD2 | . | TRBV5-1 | TGCGCCAGCAGCTGGGGGAGGGCTGGGGCCAACGTCCTGACTTTC | CASSWGRAGANVLTF
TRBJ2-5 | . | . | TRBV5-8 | TGTGCCAGCAGATTCGGACAGTCTCGACAAGAGACCCAGTACTTC | CASRFGQSRQETQYF
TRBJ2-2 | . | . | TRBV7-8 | TGTGCCAGCAGCTTCGGGGGGCCCTATGGGGAGCTGTTTTTT | CASSFGGPYGELFF
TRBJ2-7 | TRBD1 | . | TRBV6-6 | TGTGCCAGCAGCCTAGACAGGGGTTACGAGCAGTACTTC | CASSLDRGYEQYF
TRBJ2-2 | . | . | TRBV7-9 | TGTGCCAGCAGGCCCTACGGGGGCACCGGGGAGCTGTTTTTT | CASRPYGGTGELFF
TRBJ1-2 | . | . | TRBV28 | TGTGCCAGCAGTACAGGCTATGGCTACACCTTC | CASSTGYGYTF
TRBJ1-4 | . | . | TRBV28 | TGTGCCACTGGGGCACCCAGGCCGGTTGAAAAACTGTTTTTT | CATGAPRPVEKLFF
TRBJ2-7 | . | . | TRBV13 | TGTGCCAGCAGCCCGAGGGGGGGGGCCTACGAGCAGTACTTC | CASSPRGGAYEQYF
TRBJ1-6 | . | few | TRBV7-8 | TGTGCCAGCAGCTTAAAACCAGGGCTGGATTCACCCCTCCACTTT | CASSLKPGLDSPLHF
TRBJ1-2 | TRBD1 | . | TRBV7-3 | TGTGCCAGCAGCTTAGACCCACAGGGGATTACGGGCTACACCTTC | CASSLDPQGITGYTF
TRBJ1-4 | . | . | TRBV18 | TGTGCCAGCTCACCCGCTCCGGACAGATTAAATGAAAAACTGTTTTTT | CASSPAPDRLNEKLFF
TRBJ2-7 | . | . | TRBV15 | TGTGCCACCAGCAGAGATCTACAAGGGGTCGAGCAGTACTTC | CATSRDLQGVEQYF
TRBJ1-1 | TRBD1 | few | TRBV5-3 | TGTGCCAGAAGACCACAGGGGTGGAACACTGAAGCTTTCTTT | CARRPQGWNTEAFF
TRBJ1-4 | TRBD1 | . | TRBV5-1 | TGCGCCAGCAGCGTCGGGGTAGGGGGCGTCGGTAATGAAAAACTGTTTTTT | CASSVGVGGVGNEKLFF
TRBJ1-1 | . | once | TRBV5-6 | TGTGCCAGCAGCTTGTTGTGGGCGAACACTGAAGCTTTCTTT | CASSLLWANTEAFF
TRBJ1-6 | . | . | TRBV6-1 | TGTGCCAGCAGTAGCAGGGGACCACCCCTCCACTTT | CASSSRGPPLHF
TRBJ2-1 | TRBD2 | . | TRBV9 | TGTGCCAGCAGCCCCACTAGCGGATCCTACAATGAGCAGTTCTTC | CASSPTSGSYNEQFF
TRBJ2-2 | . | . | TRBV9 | TGTGCCAGCAGCGTTAGGCGGGTTTCCACCGGGGAGCTGTTTTTT | CASSVRRVSTGELFF
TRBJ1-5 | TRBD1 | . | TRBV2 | TGTGCCAGCAGTGAAGCCTGGGGACAGGGCCAAGATGGCAATCAGCCCCAGCATTTT | CASSEAWGQGQDGNQPQHF
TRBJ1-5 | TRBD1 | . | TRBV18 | TGTGCCAGCTCGCCGGGACAGTTTCAGCCCCAGCATTTT | CASSPGQFQPQHF